These T cell receptor beta chains were read from a single sample in a study of cytomegalovirus exposure and HLA in healthy donors. Profiled with immunoSEQ multiplex PCR; TCRdb holds only in-frame clones, not every one. This sample has 100,000 to 150,000 clones; around four fifths occur once, and the top ten carry over 15%. Sequences were obtained from PBMCs. The receptor set was obtained from a man between 18 and 29 years old in good health and CMV-seropositive. CDR3s leave out the opening cysteine and the closing phenylalanine or tryptophan. The order of the fields is CDR3 length, J gene, V gene, CDR3 protein.

length: 17
J: TRBJ2-3
V: TRBV11-2
CDR3: ASSHYRIMPGTRPDTQY

length: 14
J: TRBJ2-7
V: TRBV7-8
CDR3: ASTMGTGVSSYEQY

length: 15
J: TRBJ2-3
V: TRBV7-8
CDR3: ASSLARLAGVADTQY

length: 12
J: TRBJ2-5
V: TRBV6-5
CDR3: ASSGQGQGETQY

length: 13
J: TRBJ2-1
V: TRBV18
CDR3: ASSTSGTHLNEQF

length: 14
J: TRBJ2-7
V: TRBV2
CDR3: ASKAERTGESYEQY

length: 11
J: TRBJ1-1
V: TRBV6-4
CDR3: APTLGGITEAF

length: 13
J: TRBJ1-3
V: TRBV5-1
CDR3: ASSSKTGVGNTIY

length: 12
J: TRBJ1-1
V: TRBV5-6
CDR3: ASSAGPADTEAF

length: 10
J: TRBJ2-1
V: TRBV5-5
CDR3: ASSLLGEKQF

length: 14
J: TRBJ2-1
V: TRBV4-1
CDR3: ASSQGKGGVYNEQF

length: 11
J: TRBJ2-3
V: TRBV5-1
CDR3: ATAQGVTDTQY

length: 12
J: TRBJ1-1
V: TRBV18
CDR3: ASSPPLANTEAF

length: 9
J: TRBJ2-3
V: TRBV6-5
CDR3: ASSEGDTQY

length: 12
J: TRBJ1-2
V: TRBV27
CDR3: ATSGQGANYGYT

length: 13
J: TRBJ2-3
V: TRBV6-1
CDR3: ASSELAGGVDTQY